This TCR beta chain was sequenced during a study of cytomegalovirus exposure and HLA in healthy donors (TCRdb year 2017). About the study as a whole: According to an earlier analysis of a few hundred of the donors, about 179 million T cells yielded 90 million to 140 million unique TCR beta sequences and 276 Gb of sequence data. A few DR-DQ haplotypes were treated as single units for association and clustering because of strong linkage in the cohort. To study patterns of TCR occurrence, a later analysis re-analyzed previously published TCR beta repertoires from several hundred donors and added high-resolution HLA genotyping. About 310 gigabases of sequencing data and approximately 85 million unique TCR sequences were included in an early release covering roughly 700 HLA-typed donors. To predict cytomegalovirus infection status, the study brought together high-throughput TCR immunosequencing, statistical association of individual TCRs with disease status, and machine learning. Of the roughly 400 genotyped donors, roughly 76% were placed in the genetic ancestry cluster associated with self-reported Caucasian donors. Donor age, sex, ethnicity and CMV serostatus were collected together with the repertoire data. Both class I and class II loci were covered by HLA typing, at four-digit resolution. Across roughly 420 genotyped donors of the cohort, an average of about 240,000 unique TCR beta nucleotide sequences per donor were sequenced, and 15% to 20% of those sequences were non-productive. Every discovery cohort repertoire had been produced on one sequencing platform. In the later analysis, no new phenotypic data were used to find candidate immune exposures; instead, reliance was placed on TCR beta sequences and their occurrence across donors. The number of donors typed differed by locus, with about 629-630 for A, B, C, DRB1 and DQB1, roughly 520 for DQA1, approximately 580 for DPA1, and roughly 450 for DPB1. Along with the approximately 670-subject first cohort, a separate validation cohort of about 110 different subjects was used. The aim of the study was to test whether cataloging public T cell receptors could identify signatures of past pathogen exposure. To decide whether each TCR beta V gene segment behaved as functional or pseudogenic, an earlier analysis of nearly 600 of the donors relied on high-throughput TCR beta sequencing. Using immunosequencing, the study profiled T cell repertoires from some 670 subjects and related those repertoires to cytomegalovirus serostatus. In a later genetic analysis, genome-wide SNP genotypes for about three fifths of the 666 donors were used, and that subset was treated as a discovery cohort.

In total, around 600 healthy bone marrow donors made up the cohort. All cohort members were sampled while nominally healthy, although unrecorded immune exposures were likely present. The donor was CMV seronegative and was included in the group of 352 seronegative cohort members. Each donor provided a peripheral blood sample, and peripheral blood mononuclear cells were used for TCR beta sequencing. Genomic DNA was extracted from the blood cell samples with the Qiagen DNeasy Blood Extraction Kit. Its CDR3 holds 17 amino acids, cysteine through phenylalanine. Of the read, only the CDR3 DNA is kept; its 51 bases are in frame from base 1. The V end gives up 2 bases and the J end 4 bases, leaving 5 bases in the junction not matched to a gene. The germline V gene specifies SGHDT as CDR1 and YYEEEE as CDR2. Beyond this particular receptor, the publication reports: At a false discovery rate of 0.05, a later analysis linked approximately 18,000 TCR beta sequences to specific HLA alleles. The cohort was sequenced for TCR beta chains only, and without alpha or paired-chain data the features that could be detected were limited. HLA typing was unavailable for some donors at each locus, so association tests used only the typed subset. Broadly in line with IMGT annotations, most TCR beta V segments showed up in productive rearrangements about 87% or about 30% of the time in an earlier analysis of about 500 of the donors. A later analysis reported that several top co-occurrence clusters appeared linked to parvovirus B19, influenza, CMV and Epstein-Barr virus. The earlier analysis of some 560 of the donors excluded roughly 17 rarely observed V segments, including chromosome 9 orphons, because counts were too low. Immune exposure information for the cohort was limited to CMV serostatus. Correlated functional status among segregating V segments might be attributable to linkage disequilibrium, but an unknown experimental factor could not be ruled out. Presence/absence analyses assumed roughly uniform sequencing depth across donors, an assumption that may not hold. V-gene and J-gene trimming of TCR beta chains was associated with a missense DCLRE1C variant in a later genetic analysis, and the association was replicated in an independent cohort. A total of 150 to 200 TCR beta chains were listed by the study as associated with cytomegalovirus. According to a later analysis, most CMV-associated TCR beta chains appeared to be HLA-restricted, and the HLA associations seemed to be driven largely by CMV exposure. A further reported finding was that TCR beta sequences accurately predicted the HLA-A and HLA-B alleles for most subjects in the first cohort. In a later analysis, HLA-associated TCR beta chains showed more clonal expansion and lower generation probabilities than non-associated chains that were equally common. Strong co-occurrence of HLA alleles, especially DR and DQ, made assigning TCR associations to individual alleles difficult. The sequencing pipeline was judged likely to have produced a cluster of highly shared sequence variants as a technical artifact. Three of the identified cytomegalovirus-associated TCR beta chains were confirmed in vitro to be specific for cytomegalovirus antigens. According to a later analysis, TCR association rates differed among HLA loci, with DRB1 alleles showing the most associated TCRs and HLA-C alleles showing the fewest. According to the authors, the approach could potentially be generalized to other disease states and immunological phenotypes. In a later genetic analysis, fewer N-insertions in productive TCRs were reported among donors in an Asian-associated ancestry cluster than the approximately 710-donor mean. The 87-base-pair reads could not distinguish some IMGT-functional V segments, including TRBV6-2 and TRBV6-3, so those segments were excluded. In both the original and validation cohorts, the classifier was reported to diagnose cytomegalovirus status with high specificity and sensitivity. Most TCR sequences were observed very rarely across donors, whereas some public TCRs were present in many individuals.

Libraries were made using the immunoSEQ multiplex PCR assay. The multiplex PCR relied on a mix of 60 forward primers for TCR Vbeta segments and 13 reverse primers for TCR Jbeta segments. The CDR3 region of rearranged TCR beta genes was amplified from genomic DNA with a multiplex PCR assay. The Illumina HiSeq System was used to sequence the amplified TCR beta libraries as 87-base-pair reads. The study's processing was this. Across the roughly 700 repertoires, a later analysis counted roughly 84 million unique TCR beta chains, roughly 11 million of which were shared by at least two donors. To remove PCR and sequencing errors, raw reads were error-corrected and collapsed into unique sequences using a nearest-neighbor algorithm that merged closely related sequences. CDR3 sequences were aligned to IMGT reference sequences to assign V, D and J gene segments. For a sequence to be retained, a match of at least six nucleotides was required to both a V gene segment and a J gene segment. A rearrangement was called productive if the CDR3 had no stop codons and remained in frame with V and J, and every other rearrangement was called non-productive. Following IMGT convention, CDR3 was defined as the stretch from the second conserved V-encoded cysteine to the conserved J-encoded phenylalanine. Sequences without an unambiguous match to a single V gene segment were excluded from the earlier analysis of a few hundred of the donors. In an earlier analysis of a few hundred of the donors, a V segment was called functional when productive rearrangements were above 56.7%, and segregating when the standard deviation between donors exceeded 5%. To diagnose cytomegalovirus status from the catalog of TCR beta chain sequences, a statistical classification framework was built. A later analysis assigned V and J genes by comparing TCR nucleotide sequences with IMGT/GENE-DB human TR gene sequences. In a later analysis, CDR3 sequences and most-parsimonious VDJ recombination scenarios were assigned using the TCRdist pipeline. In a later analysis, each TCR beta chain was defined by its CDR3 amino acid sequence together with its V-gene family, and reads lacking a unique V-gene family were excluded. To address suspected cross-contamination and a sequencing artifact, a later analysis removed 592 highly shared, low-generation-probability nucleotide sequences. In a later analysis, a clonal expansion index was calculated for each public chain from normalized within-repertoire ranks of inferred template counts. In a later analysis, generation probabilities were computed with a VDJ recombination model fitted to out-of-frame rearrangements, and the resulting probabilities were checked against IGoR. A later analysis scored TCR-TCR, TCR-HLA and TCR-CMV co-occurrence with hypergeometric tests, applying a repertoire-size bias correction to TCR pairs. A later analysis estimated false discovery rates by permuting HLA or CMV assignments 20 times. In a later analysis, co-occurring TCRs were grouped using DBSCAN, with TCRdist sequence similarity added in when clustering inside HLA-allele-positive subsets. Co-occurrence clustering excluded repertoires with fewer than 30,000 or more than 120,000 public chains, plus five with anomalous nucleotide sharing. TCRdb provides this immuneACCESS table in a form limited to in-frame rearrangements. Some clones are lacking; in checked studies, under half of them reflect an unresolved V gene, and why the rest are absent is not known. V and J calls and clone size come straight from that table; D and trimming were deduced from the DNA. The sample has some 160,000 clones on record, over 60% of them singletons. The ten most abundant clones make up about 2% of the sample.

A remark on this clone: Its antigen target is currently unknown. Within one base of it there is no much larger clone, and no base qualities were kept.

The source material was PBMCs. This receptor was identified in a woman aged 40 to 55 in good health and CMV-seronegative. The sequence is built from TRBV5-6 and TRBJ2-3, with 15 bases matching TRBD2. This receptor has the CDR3 CASSFWTSGGASDTQYF. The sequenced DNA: TGTGCCAGCAGCTTCTGGACTAGCGGGGGGGCATCAGATACGCAGTATTTT.